This TCR beta chain was documented in a study of T cells expressing NK-cell markers (TCRdb year 2020). About the full investigation: TCR beta-chain repertoires were profiled in sorted CD3+CD56+NKG2C+, CD3+CD56+NKG2C- and CD3+CD56-NKG2C+ T-cell subsets from eight donors. The eight sequenced donors were randomly selected healthy volunteers, three men and five women. The libraries were sequenced on Illumina HiSeq 2000/2500, MiSeq or NextSeq, producing 2 x 150 bp reads. Among the eight sequenced donors, only one was HCMV-seronegative, while the other seven were HCMV-seropositive. Study-wide findings and limitations: In several donors, the dominant CD3+CD56+NKG2C+ clonotypes were found to rank among the top 10 CD8+ clonotypes and to make up 1.0-7.0% of CD8+ T cells. Those dominant clonotypes were again the most abundant among CD3+CD56-NKG2C+ cells in a handful of donors, at roughly 25-65%. It remained unclear whether the expanded NKG2C-expressing T cell clones were specific for HCMV antigens.

HCMV serostatus was determined by detecting HCMV-specific IgG in serum with a commercial ELISA kit. Ficoll density gradient centrifugation was used to isolate peripheral blood mononuclear cells from blood. The sequencing machine was an Illumina HiSeq 2000. TCR beta cDNA libraries were prepared using 5'RACE template switching, which introduced a universal primer site and unique molecular identifiers. cDNA synthesis was primed from the TCR beta constant segment, followed by two successive PCR amplification steps. In the paper's pipeline: Reads were demultiplexed and grouped by UMI with MIGEC, and clonotypes were assembled and quantified with MiTCR. Only TCR cDNA sequences supported by at least two reads were kept to exclude erroneous sequences. The tcR package was used for downstream repertoire analysis, and clonotypes were matched across fractions by CDR3 nucleotide sequence plus V segment. VDJmatch was used to annotate antigen specificity against VDJdb, with one amino acid substitution in CDR3 allowed. TCRdb reprocessed the reads into one record per CDR3 protein sequence, lacking DNA. The V and J calls here are based on TCRdb, not the publication. The sample table gives about 180,000 distinct CDR3 sequences. The biggest ten clones account for 20% of the sample.

Points on this clonotype: The antigen this receptor binds is unknown.

According to the germline V gene (reference sequence), CDR1 reads SEHNR and CDR2 reads FQNEAQ. The CDR3 contains 17 residues, cysteine and phenylalanine counted. The record lacks a DNA sequence. This receptor was obtained from a man between 18 and 69 years old in good health. The chain links TRBV7-9 with TRBJ2-2; TCRdb returns TRBD1, unconfirmable since there is no DNA. The specimen was blood T cells: a sorted CD56 or NKG2C T cell subset, CD4+ or CD8+ T cells, or bulk PBMC T cells (not recorded which). The CDR3: CASSPLKGTGLAGELFF.